The 11 T cell receptor beta chains reported below all come from one sample, sequenced in a study of metastatic and nonmetastatic thyroid tumors. TCRdb re-called clones via MiXCR from the PCR reads. The data contain fewer than 40,000 clones, about 16% of them singletons. Before thyroid surgery, none of the patients had received any treatment. Sequences were obtained from blood. These receptors were taken from a female donor with papillary thyroid cancer or a benign thyroid nodule (not recorded which). Some clones in this sample may be carry-over from other donors' samples.

The chain joins TRBV9 to TRBJ2-1; 8 bases match TRBD2. The CDR3 runs to 16 residues. The germline V gene encodes CDR1 SGDLS and CDR2 YYNGEE. Trimming at V came to 4 bases and at J to 5 bases, leaving 11 bases not matched to a gene. The CDR3 reads CASSSRTSTIHNEQFF. In DNA, the CDR3 is TGTGCCAGCAGCTCTAGGACTAGCACCATTCACAATGAGCAGTTCTTC.

The J gene is TRBJ2-7, the V gene TRBV12-3 or TRBV12-4, with 11 bases fitting TRBD2. Trimming took 7 bases from V and 6 from J; bases not matched to a gene: 8. The CDR3 is 14 amino acids. The CDR3 loop is CASIGSGRASEQYF. The CDR3 DNA follows: TGTGCCAGCATTGGTAGCGGGAGGGCAAGCGAGCAGTACTTC.

The chain employs TRBV6-1 and TRBJ1-1, with 7 bases that match TRBD1. The CDR3 sequence is 16 residues long. The trim removed 4 bases at V and 6 bases at J, leaving 14 bases unmatched. The V gene's germline CDR1 is MNHNS and CDR2 SASEGT. The CDR3 spells CASSGVVGQVVPEAFF. CDR3 DNA sequence: TGTGCCAGCAGTGGTGTAGTAGGACAGGTGGTACCTGAAGCTTTCTTT.

In this sample, this clone turned up many times. The genes are TRBV27 and TRBJ1-1, with a possible D match to TRBD1 (5 bases). This CDR3 contains 13 residues. The V end was cut by 6 bases, the J end by 0 bases, with 8 bases between. Germline CDR1 reads MNHEY; CDR2 reads SMNVEV (reference sequence). The CDR3 bases are TGTGCCAGCAGGGGGCTCATGAACACTGAAGCTTTCTTT. It specifies CASRGLMNTEAFF.

This clone was seen many times. This chain connects TRBV15 to TRBJ2-3, with 9 bases that match TRBD2. V dropped 0 bases and J dropped 0; count of bases not matched to a gene: 7. This CDR3 comprises 18 residues. Germline CDR1 reads LNHNV; CDR2 reads YYDKDF (reference sequence). The CDR3 sequence is CATSRDTLAGSSTDTQYF. The DNA of the CDR3 is TGTGCCACCAGCAGAGATACCCTAGCGGGGTCTAGCACAGATACGCAGTATTTT.

This clone was counted many times. V is TRBV6-6 and J is TRBJ2-5; D possibly uses TRBD1 or TRBD2 (7 bases each). The CDR3 is made up of 16 amino acids. CDR1 MNHNY and CDR2 SVGAGI come from the germline V gene (reference sequence). V lost 1 base and J lost 5, with 17 bases in between. DNA of the CDR3: TGTGCCAGCAGTTACTACCCGACAGGGAGGGAGGAGACCCAGTACTTC. It is translated as CASSYYPTGREETQYF.

This chain joins TRBV7-8 and TRBJ2-7; the match to TRBD2 covers 8 bases. V dropped 5 bases and J dropped 2; count of bases not matched to a gene: 8. In germline, CDR1 is SGHVS, CDR2 FQNEAQ. The CDR3 totals 15 residues. CDR3 bases: TGTGCCAGCAGCATCGGACTAGCTGGGACCTACGAGCAGTACTTC. It specifies CASSIGLAGTYEQYF.

This clone has a count of ten or more. This chain connects TRBV6-5 to TRBJ2-1; tentatively, D is TRBD1 or TRBD2 (5 bases each). The CDR3 spans 18 residues. The germline CDR1 and CDR2 sequences are MNHEY and SVGAGI. V gave up 0 bases and J gave up 6 bases, with 21 bases separating them. CDR3 nucleotide sequence: TGTGCCAGCAGTTACTCGCTTCGGGACGCGAATTACCGCAATGAGCAGTTCTTC. Protein product: CASSYSLRDANYRNEQFF.

The gene calls are TRBV20-1 and TRBJ2-1; no firm D call. CDR1 and CDR2 from the germline V gene are DFQATT and SNEGSKA (reference sequence). The CDR3 totals 16 residues. Deletions cut 1 base from V and 0 bases from J, with 13 bases between. CDR3 sequence (DNA): TGCAGTGCTAGAGGCCTCATTAGTCGCTCCTACAATGAGCAGTTCTTC. This encodes CSARGLISRSYNEQFF.

This clone was picked up many times. The chain joins TRBV28 to TRBJ1-4, with D possibly being TRBD1 (5 bases). Per germline, CDR1 MDHEN and CDR2 SYDVKM. The CDR3 totals 16 residues. Deletions cut 5 bases from V and 8 bases from J, with 21 bases between. In DNA form, the CDR3 reads TGTGCCAGCAGTCCCGCGCTCCGGGACTTCCAGGAAAAACTGTTTTTT. Protein sequence: CASSPALRDFQEKLFF.

This clone was recorded at least ten times. A single base separates this from a much larger clone, so it may be a read error. The chain is built from TRBV7-6 and TRBJ1-3; D unclear. CDR1 and CDR2 (germline): SGHVS, FNYEAQ. There are 12 residues in the CDR3. The CDR3 sequence is CASSDSGNTTYF. CDR3 DNA sequence: TGTGCCAGCAGTGATTCTGGAAACACCACATATTTT.